This T cell receptor beta chain was captured in a study of T cell repertoires in cytomegalovirus infection. Across the whole study: Use of recently identified HLA-C-restricted and well-studied HLA-B-restricted CMV epitopes was part of the study. Indicated by public TCR beta signatures were CMV infection and matching HLA type. Whole-study findings and limits: Cumulated frequencies of public TCR beta families served to identify carriers of CMV plus the relevant HLA. Predominance within the ex vivo response was attributable to HLA-C-restricted CMV-specific TCR beta clonotypes.

TCRdb recomputed calls from the reads with MiXCR, one row per CDR3 protein. The sample yields roughly 990,000 distinct CDR3 sequences, about a third seen once. This clonotype was observed at least ten times. Its antigen remains unidentified. The CDR3 has 14 residues. CDR1 SEHNR and CDR2 FQNEAQ come from the germline V gene (reference sequence). V shed 5 bases and J 3 bases; nucleotides not matched to a gene: 7. This TCR derives from a human donor in good health (CMV status not recorded). Some clones in this sample may be carry-over from other donors' samples. The starting material was cultured CD8+ T cells from PBMCs, obtained from culture after CMV antigen stimulation. The V call is TRBV7-9, the J call TRBJ2-7, with TRBD1 matching over 7 bases. CDR3 region: CASSLRDRSYEQYF. CDR3 nucleotides: TGTGCCAGCAGCCTCCGGGACAGAAGCTACGAGCAGTACTTC.